This TCR beta chain derives from a study of cytomegalovirus exposure and HLA in healthy donors (dated by TCRdb to about 2017). About the study as a whole: A later analysis indicated that the 110 or so validation repertoires were generated on the platform also employed for the 720 or so repertoires of the first cohort. The aim of the study was to test whether cataloging public T cell receptors could identify signatures of past pathogen exposure. Along with the roughly 670-subject first cohort, a separate validation cohort of over a hundred different subjects was used. To predict cytomegalovirus infection status, the study combined high-throughput TCR immunosequencing, statistical association of individual TCRs with disease status, and machine learning. The study at large found these results: All 120 or so repertoires were used to score co-occurrence in the validation cohort in a later analysis, because that analysis had no HLA typing for the cohort. A few of the identified cytomegalovirus-associated TCR beta chains were confirmed in vitro to be specific for cytomegalovirus antigens. Across donors, most TCR sequences were observed very rarely, whereas some public TCRs were present in many individuals. The classifier was reported to diagnose cytomegalovirus status with high specificity and sensitivity in both the original cohort and the validation cohort. The authors suggested that the approach could potentially be generalized to other disease states and immunological phenotypes. A total of some 180 TCR beta chains were listed by the study as associated with cytomegalovirus. In a later analysis, TCRs clustered in the first cohort were found to also tend to co-occur in the roughly 130 validation repertoires, with roughly 93% of cluster scores above 0.

Points on this clone: The antigen this receptor binds is unknown. No base quality values were provided; no much bigger clone lies one nucleotide off.

The library was made by the immunoSEQ multiplex PCR assay. The paper's processing steps were these. A statistical classification framework was built to diagnose cytomegalovirus status from the catalog of TCR beta chain sequences. The table comes from immuneACCESS by way of TCRdb, which keeps in-frame sequences with V and J called. Part of the clones is missing from these tables; in studies checked, under half for an unresolved V gene and the rest for unknown reasons. That table is the source of V, J and clone size, and D and trimming were worked out from the DNA. Within this sample are more than 60,000 clones, with 96% of them counted one time only. 4.5% of the sample is held by the ten biggest clonotypes. Separate from the approximately 730-subject first cohort, the validation cohort of 120 subjects was the group to which the donors belonged. Including cysteine and phenylalanine, the CDR3 has 16 amino acids. CDR3 DNA only is kept here, 48 bases in frame from base 1. CDR1 and CDR2, looked up from the germline V gene, are KGHSH and LQKENI. Trimming removed 5 bases from V and 0 bases from J, leaving 14 bases between the germline ends.

The chain joins TRBV18 to TRBJ1-3; the D gene is perhaps TRBD1, from 6 matching bases. This clonotype was obtained from a woman aged 18 to 35 in good health and CMV-seropositive. Sequencing was carried out using PBMCs. The bases are TGTGCCAGCTCAACAATCGACAGGCTCTCTGGAAACACCATATATTTT. Its protein reads: CASSTIDRLSGNTIYF.